These 10 T cell receptor beta chains were all obtained from the same sample, sequenced in a study of T cells of healthy individuals (dated by TCRdb to the late 2010s). The method behind the library was 5' RACE. Sequenced using an Illumina MiSeq. TCRdb reprocessed the public reads (quality trimming at Q25 with fastp, clone calling with MiXCR) and kept in-frame beta chains. Rows are combined by CDR3 protein, so each entry shows the most common genes and DNA. This sample holds roughly 76,000 distinct CDR3 sequences; more than 4.5% were observed only once. The ten largest clones take up 7% to 9% of the sample. The receptors here all came from a female donor in good health.

This clonotype was seen at least ten times. The chain combines TRBV12-3 or TRBV12-4 with TRBJ1-4; weak D call: TRBD1 (5 bases). The CDR3 consists of 14 residues. Trimming pared 3 bases from V and 4 bases from J, leaving 9 bases between. The CDR3 DNA reads as TGTGCCAGCAGTTTGAGGCAGGGTAATGAAAAACTGTTTTTT. Translation gives CASSLRQGNEKLFF.

This clonotype was seen repeatedly, ten times or more. J is TRBJ1-5 and V is TRBV24-1; TRBD1 might be the D (6 bases). Germline V gene lookup returns CDR1 KGHDR and CDR2 SFDVKD. The V gene lost 4 bases and the J gene lost 7 bases, with 13 bases spanning the gap. CDR3 length equals 14 residues. CDR3 coding DNA: TGTGCCACCAGTGAGTCGGACAGTTGGCAGCCCCAGCATTTT. Protein: CATSESDSWQPQHF.

At least ten counts were recorded for this clonotype. This chain links TRBV7-9 with TRBJ1-5, with D tentatively TRBD1 (5 bases). Trimming removed 5 bases at V and 3 bases at J, with 11 bases between. The germline CDR1 and CDR2 sequences are SEHNR and FQNEAQ (reference sequence). This CDR3 is built from 14 residues. The CDR3 DNA is TGTGCCAGCAGCCCCGGGACCTTCAATCAGCCCCAGCATTTT. Translating it yields CASSPGTFNQPQHF.

This clonotype has at least ten counts. The chain employs TRBV20-1 and TRBJ1-6; D uncertain. The CDR3 has 16 residues. Germline V gene sequence: CDR1 DFQATT, CDR2 SNEGSKA (reference sequence). V lost 0 bases and J 0 bases, leaving 9 bases between the germline ends. CDR3 DNA sequence: TGCAGTGCTAGAGACAGGTCTTCCTCCTATAATTCACCCCTCCACTTT. Residues: CSARDRSSSYNSPLHF.

The sample holds a few counts of this clonotype. In DNA, the CDR3 is TGTGCCTGGAGTCATTCCATGGGAGAGACCCAGTACTTC. Amino acids: CAWSHSMGETQYF. The chain couples TRBV30 to TRBJ2-5; D is ambiguous. The CDR3 contains 13 residues. Germline assignment: CDR1 GTSNPN and CDR2 SVGIG (reference sequence). V was cut by 2 bases and J by 4 bases, with 11 bases left in between.

There are many counts of this clonotype. V is TRBV28 and J is TRBJ2-1; D not certain. V was clipped by 0 bases and J by 4 bases, with 4 bases between them. Germline V gene sequence: CDR1 MDHEN, CDR2 SYDVKM. The CDR3 contains 13 residues. CDR3 sequence: CASSLCAYNEQFF. CDR3 DNA: TGTGCCAGCAGTTTATGCGCTTACAATGAGCAGTTCTTC.

Turning to this clonotype: This may be a read error, as it is one base from a much larger clone. The chain employs TRBV13 and TRBJ1-1, with D unclear. Per the germline V gene, CDR1 is PRHDT and CDR2 is FYEKMQ (reference sequence). The CDR3 contains 15 residues. Trimming removed 7 bases from V and 4 bases from J, with 19 bases in between. The CDR3 is CASTNDEGESTEAFF. CDR3 DNA sequence: TGTGCCAGCACCAACGATGAGGGAGAGTCCACTGAAGCTTTCTTT.

Many counts were recorded for this clonotype. The V call is TRBV5-5, the J call TRBJ2-1, with 7 bases matching TRBD1. V lost 0 bases, J lost 4 bases, and 7 bases stayed unmatched. The germline V gene has CDR1 SGHKS and CDR2 YYEKEE (reference sequence). CDR3 length equals 16 residues. CDR3 sequence (DNA): TGTGCCAGCAGCTTGGCCGGGACAGATCAATACAATGAGCAGTTCTTC. It codes for CASSLAGTDQYNEQFF.

The table lists this clonotype with many counts. The chain combines TRBV10-3 with TRBJ2-5, with 7 bases fitting TRBD2. The V segment lost 2 bases and the J segment 0 bases; nucleotides outside the gene matches: 12. This CDR3 has 18 amino acids. Germline CDR1 is ENHRY and CDR2 is SYGVKD. The CDR3 DNA sequence: TGTGCCATCAGTGAGAATAGCGGGCCGATGGAGTACCAAGAGACCCAGTACTTC. Its translation is CAISENSGPMEYQETQYF.

This clonotype was seen many times. The chain recombines TRBV2 with TRBJ2-3; TRBD1 matches 7 bases. Per germline, CDR1 SNHLY and CDR2 FYNNEI. The CDR3 extends over 15 amino acids. The ends lost 8 bases at V and 2 bases at J; junction bases unmatched: 10. Here the CDR3 reads CASGRDSTTTDTQYF. CDR3 coding DNA: TGTGCCAGCGGCAGGGACAGTACGACCACAGATACGCAGTATTTT.